A selection of T cell receptor beta chains follows, all from one sample in a study of shared clonotypes between healthy human individuals. This table comes from immunoSEQ multiplex PCR, and its TCRdb copy is limited to in-frame clones, with some not included. Of around 600,000 clones in the sample, approximately 95% were seen once. Source material: naive CD8+ T cells sorted from blood. The receptors stem from a woman in her thirties in good health. Each CDR3 is given with its conserved first and last residue. Each record gives: clone size, J gene, V gene, D gene, CDR3 DNA, CDR3 protein. A D gene is named only where the DNA matches it firmly. Only part of the rows carry a size: once, few, many, or a class if the clone is expanded.

clone_size: .
j_call: TRBJ2-7
v_call: TRBV7-9
d_call: .
cdr3_nt: TGTGCCAGCAGCTTTGCGGGGCTTGGTGAGCAGTACTTC
cdr3_aa: CASSFAGLGEQYF

clone_size: once
j_call: TRBJ1-2
v_call: TRBV28
d_call: TRBD1
cdr3_nt: TGTGCCAGCAGTTTAGGGACAGAAGGCTACACCTTC
cdr3_aa: CASSLGTEGYTF

clone_size: .
j_call: TRBJ2-5
v_call: TRBV6-6
d_call: TRBD2
cdr3_nt: TGTGCCAGCAGTGCGGGAGGGACGTATGAGCAGTACTTC
cdr3_aa: CASSAGGTYEQYF

clone_size: .
j_call: TRBJ2-7
v_call: TRBV18
d_call: .
cdr3_nt: TGTGCCAGCTCACCCCTGCAGGACTCCTACGAGCAGTACTTC
cdr3_aa: CASSPLQDSYEQYF

clone_size: .
j_call: TRBJ2-2
v_call: TRBV27
d_call: .
cdr3_nt: TGTGCCAGCCAATCGATCGCCGGGGAGCTGTTTTTT
cdr3_aa: CASQSIAGELFF

clone_size: .
j_call: TRBJ2-2
v_call: TRBV25-1
d_call: TRBD1
cdr3_nt: TGTGCCAGCAGTGAGGGGACAGGGGTTTTCACCGGGGAGCTGTTTTTT
cdr3_aa: CASSEGTGVFTGELFF

clone_size: .
j_call: TRBJ1-1
v_call: TRBV28
d_call: TRBD1
cdr3_nt: TGTGCCAGCAGATCGACAGGGTTTACTGAAGCTTTCTTT
cdr3_aa: CASRSTGFTEAFF

clone_size: .
j_call: TRBJ2-2
v_call: TRBV28
d_call: .
cdr3_nt: TGTGCCAGCAGTTTTCGGACTACCACCGGGGAGCTGTTTTTT
cdr3_aa: CASSFRTTTGELFF

clone_size: .
j_call: TRBJ2-7
v_call: TRBV19
d_call: .
cdr3_nt: TGTGCCAGTAGTATAGTGGGGGAGTCCTACGAGCAGTACTTC
cdr3_aa: CASSIVGESYEQYF

clone_size: once
j_call: TRBJ2-5
v_call: TRBV10-1
d_call: .
cdr3_nt: TGCGCCAGCAGTGAGCTAGGGCGGGAAGAGACCCAGTACTTC
cdr3_aa: CASSELGREETQYF

clone_size: few
j_call: TRBJ2-7
v_call: TRBV7-4
d_call: .
cdr3_nt: TGTGCCAGCTGGCGCGCAGACTACGAGCAGTACTTC
cdr3_aa: CASWRADYEQYF

clone_size: .
j_call: TRBJ2-6
v_call: TRBV6-5
d_call: .
cdr3_nt: TGTGCCAGCAGTTTATACCGCTCTGGGGCCAACGTCCTGACTTTC
cdr3_aa: CASSLYRSGANVLTF

clone_size: .
j_call: TRBJ2-7
v_call: TRBV2
d_call: .
cdr3_nt: TGTGCCAGCAGCCCGGGTCCCCTCGGGGACTACGAGCAGTACTTC
cdr3_aa: CASSPGPLGDYEQYF

clone_size: .
j_call: TRBJ1-1
v_call: TRBV4-1
d_call: .
cdr3_nt: TGCGCCAGCAGCCAGGGTATAAAAGAAGCTTTCTTT
cdr3_aa: CASSQGIKEAFF

clone_size: .
j_call: TRBJ2-7
v_call: TRBV4-1
d_call: .
cdr3_nt: TGCGCCAGCAGCCAAGTTCGGGCAGGTGAACTGTACGAGCAGTACTTC
cdr3_aa: CASSQVRAGELYEQYF

clone_size: .
j_call: TRBJ2-7
v_call: TRBV4-2
d_call: TRBD2
cdr3_nt: TGTGCCAGCAGCCCCCAGCGGGGCGGGGGGTACGAGCAGTACTTC
cdr3_aa: CASSPQRGGGYEQYF

clone_size: .
j_call: TRBJ1-1
v_call: TRBV13
d_call: .
cdr3_nt: TGTGCCAGCAGCCCCTCGACAGTGAACACTGAAGCTTTCTTT
cdr3_aa: CASSPSTVNTEAFF

clone_size: .
j_call: TRBJ2-1
v_call: TRBV25-1
d_call: .
cdr3_nt: TGTGCCAGCAGTGAATTCCCAAAGCAGTTCTTC
cdr3_aa: CASSEFPKQFF

clone_size: .
j_call: TRBJ2-7
v_call: TRBV10-3
d_call: .
cdr3_nt: TGTGCCAGTCTCAATCCGGGAAACTACGAGCAGTACTTC
cdr3_aa: CASLNPGNYEQYF

clone_size: .
j_call: TRBJ1-5
v_call: TRBV2
d_call: TRBD1
cdr3_nt: TGTGCCAGCATCCCGGGACAGGGGTATAGCAATCAGCCCCAGCATTTT
cdr3_aa: CASIPGQGYSNQPQHF

clone_size: .
j_call: TRBJ2-3
v_call: TRBV15
d_call: TRBD2
cdr3_nt: TGTGCCACCAGCCCCCGCGGAGCGGGACTGCAGACGCAGTATTTT
cdr3_aa: CATSPRGAGLQTQYF

clone_size: .
j_call: TRBJ2-3
v_call: TRBV9
d_call: .
cdr3_nt: TGTGCCAGCAGCACCGGGCGAGCGGACATCACAGATACGCAGTATTTT
cdr3_aa: CASSTGRADITDTQYF

clone_size: once
j_call: TRBJ2-1
v_call: TRBV9
d_call: .
cdr3_nt: TGTGCCAGCAGCGTAGAAGGGGGAGCGGGTGAGCAGTTCTTC
cdr3_aa: CASSVEGGAGEQFF

clone_size: .
j_call: TRBJ1-2
v_call: TRBV5-4
d_call: .
cdr3_nt: TGTGCCAGCAGCTTGGGGGGAGGTGTCGGCTACACCTTC
cdr3_aa: CASSLGGGVGYTF

clone_size: .
j_call: TRBJ2-7
v_call: TRBV14
d_call: TRBD1
cdr3_nt: TGTGCCAGCAGCCACACCGGGACAGGAGTCTACGAGCAGTACTTC
cdr3_aa: CASSHTGTGVYEQYF

clone_size: .
j_call: TRBJ2-7
v_call: TRBV7-2
d_call: .
cdr3_nt: TGTGCCAGCAGCTTAGTCGGTTACGAGCAGTACTTC
cdr3_aa: CASSLVGYEQYF

clone_size: .
j_call: TRBJ2-1
v_call: TRBV27
d_call: TRBD1
cdr3_nt: TGTGCCAGCAGTCTTCGACAGGGGCACAATGAGCAGTTCTTC
cdr3_aa: CASSLRQGHNEQFF

clone_size: .
j_call: TRBJ2-7
v_call: TRBV27
d_call: .
cdr3_nt: TGTGCCAGCAGTTTTACGGCCTCCTACGAGCAGTACTTC
cdr3_aa: CASSFTASYEQYF

clone_size: .
j_call: TRBJ1-3
v_call: TRBV13
d_call: .
cdr3_nt: TGTGCCAGCAGCCCAGACTTTGACACCGGTTCTGGAAACACCATATATTTT
cdr3_aa: CASSPDFDTGSGNTIYF

clone_size: .
j_call: TRBJ2-1
v_call: TRBV7-2
d_call: TRBD2
cdr3_nt: TGTGCCAGCAGCTTACGTACCGGACTAGGCTATAGCTCCTACAATGAGCAGTTCTTC
cdr3_aa: CASSLRTGLGYSSYNEQFF

clone_size: .
j_call: TRBJ2-7
v_call: TRBV5-1
d_call: .
cdr3_nt: TGCGCCAGCAGCTTTTGGGGTGACGAGCAGTACTTC
cdr3_aa: CASSFWGDEQYF

clone_size: once
j_call: TRBJ2-5
v_call: TRBV28
d_call: .
cdr3_nt: TGTGCCAGCCAACTCGCCCCCATAGGACAAGAGACCCAGTACTTC
cdr3_aa: CASQLAPIGQETQYF

clone_size: .
j_call: TRBJ2-7
v_call: TRBV29-1
d_call: TRBD2
cdr3_nt: TGCAGCGTTGTCCGGGAGGGCCTCACCTACGAGCAGTACTTC
cdr3_aa: CSVVREGLTYEQYF

clone_size: .
j_call: TRBJ2-3
v_call: TRBV28
d_call: TRBD2
cdr3_nt: TGTGCCAGCAGAACAGGACTAGCCGGGAGATCAGATACGCAGTATTTT
cdr3_aa: CASRTGLAGRSDTQYF

clone_size: .
j_call: TRBJ1-5
v_call: TRBV28
d_call: .
cdr3_nt: TGTGCCACCGGCCCCGGGTGGAATCAGCCCCAGCATTTT
cdr3_aa: CATGPGWNQPQHF

clone_size: .
j_call: TRBJ2-7
v_call: TRBV5-6
d_call: TRBD1
cdr3_nt: TGTGCCAGCTGGACAGGGGGCAGCGAGCAGTACTTC
cdr3_aa: CASWTGGSEQYF

clone_size: .
j_call: TRBJ1-1
v_call: TRBV6-1
d_call: .
cdr3_nt: TGTGCCAGCAGTGAATGGGGAAATGAAGCTTTCTTT
cdr3_aa: CASSEWGNEAFF

clone_size: .
j_call: TRBJ2-1
v_call: TRBV7-9
d_call: TRBD1
cdr3_nt: TGTGCCAGCAGTCCTGGGACAGGGATTGGTGAGCAGTTCTTC
cdr3_aa: CASSPGTGIGEQFF

clone_size: .
j_call: TRBJ2-7
v_call: TRBV7-9
d_call: TRBD1
cdr3_nt: TGTGCCAGCAGCAACCGGGACAGGGTCTACGAGCAGTACTTC
cdr3_aa: CASSNRDRVYEQYF

clone_size: .
j_call: TRBJ2-2
v_call: TRBV4-1
d_call: .
cdr3_nt: TGCGCCAGCAGCCAGTACCGCACCGGGGGAGGATCCGGGGAGCTGTTTTTT
cdr3_aa: CASSQYRTGGGSGELFF

clone_size: .
j_call: TRBJ1-3
v_call: TRBV6-6
d_call: .
cdr3_nt: TGTGCCAGCAGTTACTCGACGGGAAGCGGAAACACCATATATTTT
cdr3_aa: CASSYSTGSGNTIYF

clone_size: .
j_call: TRBJ2-1
v_call: TRBV5-4
d_call: .
cdr3_nt: TGTGCCTCCCCCGGGGGGACAGTCTCCTACAATGAGCAGTTCTTC
cdr3_aa: CASPGGTVSYNEQFF

clone_size: .
j_call: TRBJ2-1
v_call: TRBV9
d_call: TRBD2
cdr3_nt: TGTGCCAGCAGCGTAGGGACTAGCGGGAAGCATGAGCAGTTCTTC
cdr3_aa: CASSVGTSGKHEQFF

clone_size: .
j_call: TRBJ1-5
v_call: TRBV4-1
d_call: .
cdr3_nt: TGCGCCAGCAGCCAAGAGCCAGGGTTCAGCAATCAGCCCCAGCATTTT
cdr3_aa: CASSQEPGFSNQPQHF

clone_size: .
j_call: TRBJ2-7
v_call: TRBV15
d_call: TRBD2
cdr3_nt: TGTGCCACCAGCAGGGACCGGGGAGGGAGTGGCCACGAGCAGTACTTC
cdr3_aa: CATSRDRGGSGHEQYF

clone_size: .
j_call: TRBJ2-1
v_call: TRBV7-6
d_call: TRBD2
cdr3_nt: TGTGCCAGCAGCTTAGCGTCTAGCGGGTTCAATGAGCAGTTCTTC
cdr3_aa: CASSLASSGFNEQFF

clone_size: .
j_call: TRBJ1-5
v_call: TRBV28
d_call: TRBD1
cdr3_nt: TGTGCCAGTAAGCTGGGACAGCCAAATCAGCCCCAGCATTTT
cdr3_aa: CASKLGQPNQPQHF

clone_size: .
j_call: TRBJ1-5
v_call: TRBV2
d_call: .
cdr3_nt: TGTGCCAGCGGGTTTGGCCAGCCCCAGCATTTT
cdr3_aa: CASGFGQPQHF

clone_size: .
j_call: TRBJ2-1
v_call: TRBV4-2
d_call: .
cdr3_nt: TGTGCCAGCAGCCAAGTCGCGGGAACCTCCTACAATGAGCAGTTCTTC
cdr3_aa: CASSQVAGTSYNEQFF

clone_size: .
j_call: TRBJ2-1
v_call: TRBV11-2
d_call: TRBD2
cdr3_nt: TGTGCCAGCAGTCAGACTAGCCATAGCTCCTACAATGAGCAGTTCTTC
cdr3_aa: CASSQTSHSSYNEQFF

clone_size: .
j_call: TRBJ1-4
v_call: TRBV13
d_call: .
cdr3_nt: TGTGCCAGCAGCTCGGGACGGCGAGCTGAAAAACTGTTTTTT
cdr3_aa: CASSSGRRAEKLFF

clone_size: .
j_call: TRBJ2-7
v_call: TRBV13
d_call: TRBD2
cdr3_nt: TGTGCCAGCAGCCCCGGGACTAGTGGCTACGAGCAGTACTTC
cdr3_aa: CASSPGTSGYEQYF

clone_size: .
j_call: TRBJ2-1
v_call: TRBV11-2
d_call: TRBD2
cdr3_nt: TGTGCCAGCAGCCCCCTAGGCGGGAGGGGCTACAATGAGCAGTTCTTC
cdr3_aa: CASSPLGGRGYNEQFF

clone_size: .
j_call: TRBJ1-2
v_call: TRBV6-6
d_call: TRBD1
cdr3_nt: TGTGCCAGCAGTCTTGGGACAGGGACCGGGCGTGGCTACACCTTC
cdr3_aa: CASSLGTGTGRGYTF

clone_size: few
j_call: TRBJ1-5
v_call: TRBV27
d_call: .
cdr3_nt: TGTGCCAGCAGTTTAGCAGGGCTGGACAATCAGCCCCAGCATTTT
cdr3_aa: CASSLAGLDNQPQHF

clone_size: .
j_call: TRBJ1-5
v_call: TRBV28
d_call: .
cdr3_nt: TGTGCCAGCACGAGGGCGTATAGCAATCAGCCCCAGCATTTT
cdr3_aa: CASTRAYSNQPQHF

clone_size: once
j_call: TRBJ2-7
v_call: TRBV27
d_call: .
cdr3_nt: TGTGCCAGCAGTTTAGAGCAGGGCAACGAGCAGTACTTC
cdr3_aa: CASSLEQGNEQYF